This is a list of T cell receptor beta chains from one sample in a study of blood T cell repertoires in COVID-19. Produced via immunoSEQ multiplex PCR; TCRdb's table is partial and in-frame only. The sample lists fewer than 85,000 clones, around 83% seen once, with around 6.9% in the top ten. Sequenced: peripheral blood. The receptor set was obtained from a man younger than 40 with COVID-19, enrolled during active disease. Both conserved end residues are part of each CDR3. The order of the fields is clone size, D gene, CDR3 length, V gene, J gene, CDR3 protein, CDR3 DNA. The D gene is left open where the match is weak. The size field is filled for only some rows; it gives once, few, many or a size class.

.	.	13	TRBV27	TRBJ2-2	CASSFRGTGELFF	TGTGCCAGCAGTTTCCGGGGCACCGGGGAGCTGTTTTTT
once	TRBD1	16	TRBV19	TRBJ2-7	CASSPGLWDSSYEQYF	TGTGCCAGTAGTCCGGGTCTTTGGGACAGTTCCTACGAGCAGTACTTC
few	TRBD2	19	TRBV4-3	TRBJ2-3	CASSQEPPRSGRGTDTQYF	TGCGCCAGCAGCCAAGAACCCCCCAGGAGCGGGAGAGGGACAGATACGCAGTATTTT
.	TRBD1	17	TRBV6-4	TRBJ1-1	CASSDPGQGRNWAEAFF	TGTGCCAGCAGTGACCCGGGACAGGGAAGAAATTGGGCTGAAGCTTTCTTT
.	TRBD2	18	TRBV7-2	TRBJ2-1	CASSLGAGAGGSYNEQFF	TGTGCCAGCAGTCTAGGTGCGGGAGCGGGAGGGTCCTACAATGAGCAGTTCTTC
.	TRBD1	23	TRBV10-3	TRBJ2-3	CAISGAITGQGAKRYGVTDTQYF	TGTGCCATCAGCGGGGCTATTACTGGACAGGGGGCAAAGAGGTATGGGGTTACAGATACGCAGTATTTT
few	.	13	TRBV29-1	TRBJ1-2	CSAGLTRGGGYTF	TGCAGCGCCGGCCTCACAAGGGGCGGCGGCTACACCTTC
.	.	15	TRBV28	TRBJ1-4	CASSLWQSTNEKLFF	TGTGCCAGCAGCTTATGGCAGTCAACTAATGAAAAACTGTTTTTT
.	TRBD1	14	TRBV7-2	TRBJ1-4	CASSPDRGNEKLFF	TGTGCCAGCAGCCCCGACAGGGGTAATGAAAAACTGTTTTTT
.	.	13	TRBV12-3/TRBV12-4	TRBJ1-2	CASSVSINYGYTF	TGTGCCAGCAGTGTTAGTATTAACTATGGCTACACCTTC
.	.	14	TRBV3-1/TRBV3-2	TRBJ1-2	CASSPYSEGYGYTF	TGTGCCAGCAGCCCCTATTCAGAGGGCTATGGCTACACCTTC
.	.	13	TRBV6-1	TRBJ1-1	CASSEARLTEAFF	TGTGCCAGCAGTGAAGCGAGGCTCACTGAAGCTTTCTTT
.	.	15	TRBV12-5	TRBJ1-2	CASGNPGEAVGGYTF	TGTGCTAGTGGTAATCCCGGGGAAGCTGTGGGTGGCTACACCTTC
.	.	15	TRBV9	TRBJ1-1	CASSASIGVNTEAFF	TGTGCCAGCAGCGCCTCAATCGGGGTGAACACTGAAGCTTTCTTT
few	.	13	TRBV5-8	TRBJ1-1	CASSFGGYTEAFF	TGTGCCAGCAGCTTTGGAGGGTACACTGAAGCTTTCTTT
.	.	12	TRBV19	TRBJ1-2	CASSHGDFGYTF	TGTGCCAGTAGTCACGGGGATTTTGGCTACACCTTC